These 10 T cell receptor beta chains were sequenced from one sample in a study of cytomegalovirus exposure and HLA in healthy donors. Sequenced by immunoSEQ multiplex PCR; TCRdb stores in-frame clones only, minus some. Among under 200,000 clones listed, under 90% were seen once. Material: PBMCs. These receptors were taken from a man younger than 35 in good health and CMV-seropositive.

The V call is TRBV5-1, the J call TRBJ2-7; the match to TRBD2 covers 7 bases. CDR1 is SGHRS and CDR2 is YFSETQ in the germline V gene. CDR3 size: 15 residues. V lost 1 base, J lost 3 bases, and 7 bases stayed unmatched. CDR3 DNA: TGCGCCAGCAGCTTGAGGGCTAGCGGAATCTACGAGCAGTACTTC. This encodes CASSLRASGIYEQYF. The whole variable domain, remainder taken from reference TRBV5-1 and TRBJ2-7, is KAGVTQTPRYLIKTRGQQVTLSCSPISGHRSVSWYQQTPGQGLQFLFEYFSETQRNKGNFPGRFSGRQFSNSRSEMNVSTLELGDSALYLCASSLRASGIYEQYFGPGTRLTVT.

The chain couples TRBV6-1 to TRBJ1-2, with TRBD1 matching 7 bases. Germline V lookup: CDR1 MNHNS, CDR2 SASEGT. The CDR3 totals 13 residues. The trim removed 1 base at V and 7 bases at J, leaving 3 bases unmatched. CDR3 in amino acids: CASSEVAGGGYTF. The CDR3 DNA is TGTGCCAGCAGTGAAGTTGCAGGGGGTGGCTACACCTTC.

The rearrangement joins TRBV6-5 to TRBJ1-3; 8 bases fit TRBD1. The CDR3 sequence is 15 residues long. Germline CDR1 MNHEY, CDR2 SVGAGI. V trimming: 4 bases; J trimming: 4 bases; junction bases outside the gene matches: 6. CDR3 DNA: TGTGCCAGCAGTTCCCTGGACAGGGAAGGAAACACCATATATTTT. Translated, it gives CASSSLDREGNTIYF.

This clone was detected only once. The chain combines TRBV6-5 with TRBJ2-7; 8 positions match TRBD1. The germline V gene encodes CDR1 MNHEY and CDR2 SVGAGI. The V gene end was trimmed by 7 bases and the J gene end by 1 base; junction bases not matched to a gene: 6. CDR3 length: 14 residues. The CDR3 spells CASTQGAVSYEQYF. The CDR3 DNA sequence: TGTGCCAGCACCCAGGGGGCAGTTTCCTACGAGCAGTACTTC.

The chain couples TRBV11-3 to TRBJ2-1, with no clear D. The germline gives CDR1 SGHNT, CDR2 YENEEA. V lost 3 bases to trimming and J lost 8 bases, with 14 bases between them. CDR3 length: 14 residues. CDR3 sequence (DNA): TGTGCCAGCAGCTTCCTACTAAAGATGGATGAGCAGTTCTTC. Encoded protein: CASSFLLKMDEQFF.

The genes are TRBV6-1 and TRBJ1-1; D may be TRBD1 (5 bases). Trimming cost V 5 bases and J 2 bases, with 9 bases left between them. Germline V gives CDR1 MNHNS, CDR2 SASEGT. CDR3 length equals 13 residues. CDR3 region: CASSLDTNTEAFF. The CDR3, as DNA: TGTGCCAGCAGTCTGGACACAAACACTGAAGCTTTCTTT.

The genes are TRBV7-2 and TRBJ2-2; weak D call: TRBD2 (6 bases). V lost 3 bases, J lost 4 bases, and 18 bases lay in between. The CDR3 covers 17 residues. Germline V gene lookup returns CDR1 SGHTA and CDR2 FQGNSA. The DNA of the CDR3 is TGTGCCAGCAGCTTCTTATTTCGGGGGTGGGGCACCGGGGAGCTGTTTTTT. This encodes CASSFLFRGWGTGELFF.

V is TRBV11-3 and J is TRBJ2-5; 8 bases agree with TRBD1. Germline V gene lookup returns CDR1 SGHNT and CDR2 YENEEA. The CDR3 contains 13 residues. V gave up 8 bases and J gave up 2 bases; unmatched junction bases: 4. CDR3 coding DNA: TGTGCCAGCCGACGACAGGGGCAAGAGACCCAGTACTTC. Translated, it gives CASRRQGQETQYF. Using reference TRBV11-3 and TRBJ2-5 for the parts outside the CDR3, the full variable domain is EAGVVQSPRYKIIEKKQPVAFWCNPISGHNTLYWYLQNLGQGPELLIRYENEEAVDDSQLPKDRFSAERLKGVDSTLKIQPAELGDSAVYLCASRRQGQETQYFGPGTRLLVL.

The chain combines TRBV6-1 with TRBJ2-1; TRBD1 is a possible D gene (6 bases). Germline CDR1 reads MNHNS; CDR2 reads SASEGT. The CDR3 is 14 residues long. V was pared by 9 bases and J by 0 bases, with 12 bases between. The CDR3 loop is CASGGLSSYNEQFF. CDR3 coding DNA: TGTGCCAGTGGGGGCCTTAGCTCCTACAATGAGCAGTTCTTC.

The rearrangement uses TRBV10-3 and TRBJ2-7, with 9 positions matching TRBD1. This CDR3 contains 13 residues. Germline V gene lookup returns CDR1 ENHRY and CDR2 SYGVKD. Trimming cost V 7 bases and J 6 bases; bases outside gene matches: 7. CDR3 DNA: TGTGCCATCAATGACAGGGGGGACAGCGAGCAGTACTTC. Protein: CAINDRGDSEQYF.